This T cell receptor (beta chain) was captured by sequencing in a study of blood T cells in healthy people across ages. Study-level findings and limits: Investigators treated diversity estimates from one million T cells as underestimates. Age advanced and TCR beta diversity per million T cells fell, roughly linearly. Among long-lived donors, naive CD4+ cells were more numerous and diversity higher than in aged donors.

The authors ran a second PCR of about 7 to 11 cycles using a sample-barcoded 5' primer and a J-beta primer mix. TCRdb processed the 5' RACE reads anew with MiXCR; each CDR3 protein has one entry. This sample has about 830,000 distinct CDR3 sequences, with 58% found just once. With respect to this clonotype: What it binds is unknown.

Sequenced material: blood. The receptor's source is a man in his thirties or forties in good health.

The CDR3 is CASSFTGPYYGYTF. The DNA of the CDR3 is TGTGCCAGCAGCTTCACCGGGCCCTACTATGGCTACACCTTC. This chain joins TRBV7-9 and TRBJ1-2; D not certain. Germline V gene sequence: CDR1 SEHNR, CDR2 FQNEAQ (reference sequence). CDR3 length: 14 residues. Trimming removed 3 bases from V and 3 bases from J, with 11 bases in between. The entire variable domain, with the rest obtained from reference TRBV7-9 and TRBJ1-2, is as follows: DTGVSQNPRHKITKRGQNVTFRCDPISEHNRLYWYRQTLGQGPEFLTYFQNEAQLEKSRLLSDRFSAERPKGSFSTLEIQRTEQGDSAMYLCASSFTGPYYGYTFGSGTRLTVV.